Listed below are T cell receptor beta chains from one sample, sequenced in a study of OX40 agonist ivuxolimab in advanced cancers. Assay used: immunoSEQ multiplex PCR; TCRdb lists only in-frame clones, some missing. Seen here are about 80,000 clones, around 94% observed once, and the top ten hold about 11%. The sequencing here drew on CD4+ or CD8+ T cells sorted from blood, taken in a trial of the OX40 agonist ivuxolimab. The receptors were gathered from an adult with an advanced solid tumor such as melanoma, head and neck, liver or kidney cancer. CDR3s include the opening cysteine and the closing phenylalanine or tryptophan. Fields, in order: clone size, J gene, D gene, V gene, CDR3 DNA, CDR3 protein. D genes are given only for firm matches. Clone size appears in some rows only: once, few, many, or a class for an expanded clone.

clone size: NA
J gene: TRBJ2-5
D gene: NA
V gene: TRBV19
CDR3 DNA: TGTGCCAGTAGTATTGAGACAGCTCTTTGGGGAGAGACCCAGTACTTC
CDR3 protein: CASSIETALWGETQYF

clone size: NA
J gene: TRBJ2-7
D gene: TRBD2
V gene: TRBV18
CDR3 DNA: TGTGCCAGCTCACCATCTCTAGCGGGAGGGCCGCAGTACTTC
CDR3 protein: CASSPSLAGGPQYF

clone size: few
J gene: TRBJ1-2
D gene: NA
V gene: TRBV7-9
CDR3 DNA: TGTGCCAGCAGCTTAGTTACGGGGGCCACCTTC
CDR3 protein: CASSLVTGATF

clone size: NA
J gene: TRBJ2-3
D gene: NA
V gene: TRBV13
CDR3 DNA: TGTGCCAGCAGCTTAGGGCTGCTCAGCACAGATACGCAGTATTTT
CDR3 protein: CASSLGLLSTDTQYF

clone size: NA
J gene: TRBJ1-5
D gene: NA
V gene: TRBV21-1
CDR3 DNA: TGTGCCAGCAGCGGCCGGACGGACACGGATCAGCCCCAGCATTTT
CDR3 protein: CASSGRTDTDQPQHF

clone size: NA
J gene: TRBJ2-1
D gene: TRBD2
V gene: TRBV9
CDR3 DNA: TGTGCCAGCAGCGTAGGAGGGACTAGCGCCTTAGAGCAGTTCTTC
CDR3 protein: CASSVGGTSALEQFF

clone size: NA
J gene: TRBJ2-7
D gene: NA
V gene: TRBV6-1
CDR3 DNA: TGTGCCAGCAGTACGGGACTCCGGAGTGGCGAGCAGTACTTC
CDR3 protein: CASSTGLRSGEQYF

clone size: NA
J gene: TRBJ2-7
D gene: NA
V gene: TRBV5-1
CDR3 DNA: TGCGCCAGCAGCTTCGGTCGTATCGGAGGGCCGGGGGAGCAGTACTTC
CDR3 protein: CASSFGRIGGPGEQYF

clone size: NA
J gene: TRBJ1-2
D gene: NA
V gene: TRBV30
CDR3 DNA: TGTGCCTGGAGTGTACCTCTAATCATCTGGGGACATGGCTACACCTTC
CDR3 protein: CAWSVPLIIWGHGYTF

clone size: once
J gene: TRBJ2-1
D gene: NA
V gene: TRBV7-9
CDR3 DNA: TGTGCCAGCAGCGGGCGGGAATTCTTC
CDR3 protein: CASSGREFF

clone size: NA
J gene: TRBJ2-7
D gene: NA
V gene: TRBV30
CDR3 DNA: TGTGCCTGGAGTGTACGGGGCGAGCAGTACTTC
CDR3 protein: CAWSVRGEQYF

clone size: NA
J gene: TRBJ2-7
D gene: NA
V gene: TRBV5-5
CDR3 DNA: TGTGCCAGCAGCTTGGAGTCTAGCTTCTCCTACGAGCAGTACTTC
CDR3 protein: CASSLESSFSYEQYF

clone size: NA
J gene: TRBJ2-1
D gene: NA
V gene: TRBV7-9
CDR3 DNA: TGTGCCAGCAGCCCACGACAGGCTGGCGCCTACAATGAGCAGTTCTTC
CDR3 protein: CASSPRQAGAYNEQFF

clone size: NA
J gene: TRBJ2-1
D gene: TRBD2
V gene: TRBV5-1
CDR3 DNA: TGCGCCAGCAGCTACGGACTAGATTGGTCCAATGAGCAGTTCTTC
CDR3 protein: CASSYGLDWSNEQFF